This T cell receptor beta chain was sequenced in a study of blood T cells in healthy people across ages. Combining a sample-barcoded 5' primer with a J-beta primer mix, a second PCR ran for 7 to 11 cycles. TCRdb re-called the 5' RACE reads through MiXCR, storing one row per CDR3 protein. The profile shows 800,000 to 950,000 distinct CDR3 sequences, almost 30% of them singletons. The study's findings and limits: Long-lived donors exceeded aged donors in naive CD4+ cells and diversity.

J was trimmed by 9 bases and V by 4 bases; bases with no gene match: 12. The CDR3 spans 15 residues. CDR1 and CDR2 (germline): MNHEY, SVGAGI. For this clonotype: Its antigen remains unknown. A much more abundant neighbour one base away suggests this may be a read error.

These same records also appear under a second study, on T cells of mothers and their children. That report adds: Slightly higher but non-significant overlap marked related mother-child pairs versus unrelated pairs.

This TCR came from a woman aged 40 to 49 in good health. Sequencing was done on a sample of blood. This chain uses TRBV6-5 with TRBJ2-1; 7 nucleotides align to TRBD1. DNA for the CDR3: TGTGCCAGCAGTTGCAGGGCAGGGGGACGCTTTGAGCAGTTCTTC. Protein sequence: CASSCRAGGRFEQFF.